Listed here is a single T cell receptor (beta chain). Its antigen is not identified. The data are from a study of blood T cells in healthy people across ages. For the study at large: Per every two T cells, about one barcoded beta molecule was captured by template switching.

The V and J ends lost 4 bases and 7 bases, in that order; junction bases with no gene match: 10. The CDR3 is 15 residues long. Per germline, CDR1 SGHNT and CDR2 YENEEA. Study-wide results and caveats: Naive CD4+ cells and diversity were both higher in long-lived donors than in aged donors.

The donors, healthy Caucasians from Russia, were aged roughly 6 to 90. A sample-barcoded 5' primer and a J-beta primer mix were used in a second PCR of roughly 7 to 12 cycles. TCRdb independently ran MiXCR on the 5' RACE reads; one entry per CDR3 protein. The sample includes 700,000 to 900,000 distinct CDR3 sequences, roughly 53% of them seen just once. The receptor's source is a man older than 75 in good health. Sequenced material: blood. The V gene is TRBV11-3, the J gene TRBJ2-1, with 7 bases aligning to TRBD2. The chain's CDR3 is CASSSGREYRNEQFF. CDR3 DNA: TGTGCCAGCAGCTCTGGGAGGGAGTACCGAAATGAGCAGTTCTTC.